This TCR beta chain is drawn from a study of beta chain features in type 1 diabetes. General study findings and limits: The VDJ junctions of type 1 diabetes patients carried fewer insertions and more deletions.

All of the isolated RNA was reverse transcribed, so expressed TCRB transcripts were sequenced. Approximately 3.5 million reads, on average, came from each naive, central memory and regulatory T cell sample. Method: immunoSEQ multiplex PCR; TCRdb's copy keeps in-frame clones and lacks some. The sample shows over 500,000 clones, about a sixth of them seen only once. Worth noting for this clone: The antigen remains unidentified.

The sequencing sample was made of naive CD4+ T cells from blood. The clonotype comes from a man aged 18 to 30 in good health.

CDR3 residues: CASSRGETSGNTIYF. CDR3 nucleotide sequence: TGCGCCAGCAGCCGGGGGGAGACCTCTGGAAACACCATATATTTT. This chain connects TRBV4-3 to TRBJ1-3; D might be TRBD1 (5 bases). Germline CDR1 is LGHNA and CDR2 is YSLEER. V lost 4 bases and J 0 bases, leaving 10 bases between the germline ends. This CDR3 spans 15 amino acids.